A single sample is the source of the 19 T cell receptor beta chains below, sequenced in a study of post-analysis software for immune sequencing data. Points from the study as a whole: TRBV segments more frequent in patients than in controls numbered five and included TRBV5-6, TRBV5-1 and TRBV20-1.

The antigens for these receptors are not known. Incorporated into the TCR beta cDNA libraries were unique molecular identifiers, which served to reduce PCR and sequencing biases. TCRdb redid the calling of the PCR reads with MiXCR, one entry per CDR3 protein. The data show roughly 700,000 distinct CDR3 sequences, with approximately 30% seen just once and around 0.56% held by the top ten. The source material was blood. These TCRs come from a girl aged 5 to 17 with multiple sclerosis.

This clonotype was seen a few times. V and J are TRBV12-3 or TRBV12-4 and TRBJ2-5, with 10 bases lining up with TRBD2. The CDR3 has 19 residues. J lost 2 bases, V lost 5 bases, and 17 bases had no gene match. This CDR3 is CASSTRLLAGAALQETQYF. The CDR3, as DNA: TGTGCCAGCAGTACGAGGCTTCTAGCGGGAGCGGCCCTTCAAGAGACCCAGTACTTC.

There are a few counts of this clonotype. The chain links TRBV12-3 or TRBV12-4 to TRBJ2-3; no firm D call. The CDR3 is made up of 15 amino acids. V was clipped by 8 bases and J by 3 bases, with 18 bases between them. The CDR3 nucleotides read TGTGCCAGCGGGTCATCAGCCCAAGGGACAGATACGCAGTATTTT. Translation gives CASGSSAQGTDTQYF.

The J gene is TRBJ2-1, the V gene TRBV20-1; the match to TRBD2 covers 10 bases. The CDR3 is made up of 16 amino acids. Germline V gene sequence: CDR1 DFQATT, CDR2 SNEGSKA (reference sequence). V was pared by 1 base and J by 2 bases, with 5 bases of the junction left unmatched. The CDR3 DNA reads as TGCAGTGCTAGAGGGGGAGGACTAGCGGCCTACAATGAGCAGTTCTTC. It encodes CSARGGGLAAYNEQFF.

This clonotype was recorded a few times. The gene calls are TRBV29-1 and TRBJ2-3; D possibly matches TRBD1 or TRBD2 (5 bases each). Germline V gives CDR1 SQVTM, CDR2 ANQGSEA. V lost 6 bases to trimming and J lost 0 bases, with 13 bases between them. This CDR3 comprises 14 residues. DNA for the CDR3: TGCAGCGTCACTAGAGACAGTAGCACAGATACGCAGTATTTT. Its translation is CSVTRDSSTDTQYF.

This clonotype was detected ten times or more. The chain joins TRBV20-1 to TRBJ2-7; perhaps TRBD2 as D (6 bases). The CDR3 has 14 amino acids. Per germline, CDR1 DFQATT and CDR2 SNEGSKA (reference sequence). V lost 0 bases and J 3 bases, leaving 12 bases between the germline ends. CDR3 sequence reads: CSARDGGKSYEQYF. The CDR3, as DNA: TGCAGTGCTAGAGACGGCGGGAAAAGCTACGAGCAGTACTTC.

This clonotype was observed a few times. The V gene is TRBV2, the J gene TRBJ2-1, with 8 bases fitting TRBD2. Per germline, CDR1 SNHLY and CDR2 FYNNEI. V shed 7 bases and J 1 base; nucleotides not matched to a gene: 6. The CDR3 consists of 15 residues. CDR3 sequence: CASTRGGGSYNEQFF. The CDR3 DNA reads as TGTGCCAGCACCCGGGGGGGAGGGTCCTACAATGAGCAGTTCTTC.

This sequence joins TRBV2 and TRBJ2-7, with D perhaps matching TRBD1 or TRBD2 (5 bases each). This CDR3 region has 15 residues. The V and J ends lost 6 bases and 3 bases respectively, with 18 bases between them. Germline V CDR1 and CDR2: SNHLY, FYNNEI. The CDR3 protein is CASRDPGRDLYEQYF. CDR3 nucleotides: TGTGCCAGCAGAGACCCCGGACGGGACCTCTACGAGCAGTACTTC.

This chain joins TRBV5-1 and TRBJ2-7; D ambiguous. This CDR3 is 13 amino acids long. Germline V lookup: CDR1 SGHRS, CDR2 YFSETQ. The V gene lost 4 bases and the J gene lost 5 bases, with 13 bases spanning the gap. The CDR3 reads CASSISLSNEQYF. The CDR3 bases are TGCGCCAGCAGCATATCCCTGAGTAACGAGCAGTACTTC.

This clonotype showed up just a few times. This sequence joins TRBV7-2 and TRBJ2-3, with 12 bases identical to TRBD2. J lost 3 bases, V lost 5 bases, and 15 bases had no gene match. This CDR3 has 19 residues. Germline V CDR1 and CDR2: SGHTA, FQGNSA. The chain's CDR3 is CASSLYITSGRWRTDTQYF. The CDR3 DNA reads as TGTGCCAGCAGCCTATATATTACTAGCGGGAGGTGGCGGACAGATACGCAGTATTTT. Using reference TRBV7-2 and TRBJ2-3 for the parts outside the CDR3, the full variable domain is GAGVSQSPSNKVTEKGKDVELRCDPISGHTALYWYRQSLGQGLEFLIYFQGNSAPDKSGLPSDRFSAERTGGSVSTLTIQRTQQEDSAVYLCASSLYITSGRWRTDTQYFGPGTRLTVL.

The rearrangement joins TRBV9 to TRBJ1-1; 8 nucleotides agree with TRBD1. Trimming at V came to 3 bases and at J to 7 bases, leaving 5 bases not matched to a gene. CDR3 length: 13 amino acids. Germline lookup yields CDR1 SGDLS and CDR2 YYNGEE. CDR3 nucleotide sequence: TGTGCCAGCAGCGCAAGCGGACAGGGTGAAGCTTTCTTT. The encoded protein is CASSASGQGEAFF. The whole variable domain, remainder taken from reference TRBV9 and TRBJ1-1, is DSGVTQTPKHLITATGQRVTLRCSPRSGDLSVYWYQQSLDQGLQFLIQYYNGEERAKGNILERFSAQQFPDLHSELNLSSLELGDSALYFCASSASGQGEAFFGQGTRLTVV.

With respect to this clonotype: A read error may produce the germline difference seen at one junction end. V usage is TRBV3-1 and J usage is TRBJ2-5; D ambiguous. The CDR3 loop spans 14 amino acids. Germline CDR1 and CDR2: LGHDT and YNNKEL (reference sequence). The CDR3 sequence: CASSQDWSQEAQYF. Written as DNA, the CDR3 is TGTGCCAGCAGCCAAGATTGGTCGCAAGAGGCCCAGTACTTC.

As DNA, the CDR3 is TGTGCCAGCAGCTGGGGACAGGGTTCAGGAGAGCAGTACTTC. It encodes CASSWGQGSGEQYF. The chain carries TRBV13 and TRBJ2-7, with 9 positions matching TRBD1. From germline, CDR1 is PRHDT and CDR2 FYEKMQ (reference sequence). The CDR3 is made up of 14 amino acids. Trimming took 4 bases from V and 7 from J; bases not matched to a gene: 8.

This clonotype has a single count. The chain links TRBV6-2 or TRBV6-3 to TRBJ2-1; the D gene is possibly TRBD2 (6 bases). The V end was cut by 6 bases, the J end by 15 bases, with 18 bases between. This CDR3 contains 12 residues. Germline values: CDR1 MNHEY, CDR2 SVGEGT. The CDR3 DNA reads TGTGCCAGCAGCGCCTCGAGGCCCGGGGGGTTCTTC. It encodes CASSASRPGGFF.

This clonotype has a count of ten or more. The V call is TRBV3-1, the J call TRBJ2-1, with a possible D match to TRBD2 (5 bases). This CDR3 is 16 amino acids long. V was shortened by 0 bases and J by 0 bases, with 9 bases between the two germline ends. CDR1 and CDR2 (germline): LGHDT, YNNKEL (reference sequence). The CDR3 DNA follows: TGTGCCAGCAGCCAAGATCCGGGGAGCTCCTACAATGAGCAGTTCTTC. It specifies CASSQDPGSSYNEQFF.

The rearrangement uses TRBV29-1 and TRBJ1-5; D unclear. V was cut by 5 bases and J by 2 bases, with 10 bases left in between. This CDR3 is 13 amino acids long. Looked up from germline, CDR1 is SQVTM and CDR2 is ANQGSEA. CDR3: CSVSVGGNQPQHF. For the CDR3, the DNA is TGCAGCGTTTCAGTCGGAGGCAATCAGCCCCAGCATTTT. Together with reference TRBV29-1 and TRBJ1-5, the CDR3 gives the full variable domain: SAVISQKPSRDICQRGTSLTIQCQVDSQVTMMFWYRQQPGQSLTLIATANQGSEATYESGFVIDKFPISRPNLTFSTLTVSNMSPEDSSIYLCSVSVGGNQPQHFGDGTRLSIL.

The J gene is TRBJ2-3, the V gene TRBV5-1, with 10 bases that match TRBD1. Germline V gene data show CDR1 as SGHRS and CDR2 as YFSETQ. This CDR3 is built from 16 residues. V trimming: 0 bases; J trimming: 3 bases; junction bases outside the gene matches: 4. CDR3 nucleotides: TGCGCCAGCAGCTTGGATCGGACAGGGGGTACAGATACGCAGTATTTT. Its translation: CASSLDRTGGTDTQYF.

This clonotype was seen more than once but under ten times. The gene calls are TRBV28 and TRBJ2-3, with TRBD2 as a possible D gene (5 bases). This CDR3 is built from 17 residues. Trimming took off 3 bases at V and 4 bases at J, with 20 bases between the two ends. The V gene's germline CDR1 is MDHEN and CDR2 SYDVKM. The CDR3 region has the DNA TGTGCCAGCAGTTTCCCCTTTGTGAGGGCGTACCCAGATACGCAGTATTTT. This gives the protein CASSFPFVRAYPDTQYF. The full variable domain, its missing parts supplied by reference TRBV28 and TRBJ2-3, is DVKVTQSSRYLVKRTGEKVFLECVQDMDHENMFWYRQDPGLGLRLIYFSYDVKMKEKGDIPEGYSVSREKKERFSLILESASTNQTSMYLCASSFPFVRAYPDTQYFGPGTRLTVL.

The chain employs TRBV11-2 and TRBJ2-1, with unresolved D. The assigned J gene may be wrong: the sequence end matches TRBJ2-7 better. Germline CDR1 is SGHAT and CDR2 is FQNNGV. CDR3 length: 13 residues. DNA for the CDR3: TGTGCCAGCAGCTCCGGTACGGGTTGGGAGCAGTACTTC. Translation: CASSSGTGWEQYF.

Comments on this clonotype: At one end, the junction sequence differs from germline, possibly due to a read error. The chain recombines TRBV27 with TRBJ2-1; no definite D call. Germline V gives CDR1 MNHEY, CDR2 SMNVEV (reference sequence). This CDR3 has 10 amino acids. CDR3 amino acids: CAAGHNEQFF. DNA of the CDR3: TGCGCTGCCGGACACAATGAGCAGTTCTTC.